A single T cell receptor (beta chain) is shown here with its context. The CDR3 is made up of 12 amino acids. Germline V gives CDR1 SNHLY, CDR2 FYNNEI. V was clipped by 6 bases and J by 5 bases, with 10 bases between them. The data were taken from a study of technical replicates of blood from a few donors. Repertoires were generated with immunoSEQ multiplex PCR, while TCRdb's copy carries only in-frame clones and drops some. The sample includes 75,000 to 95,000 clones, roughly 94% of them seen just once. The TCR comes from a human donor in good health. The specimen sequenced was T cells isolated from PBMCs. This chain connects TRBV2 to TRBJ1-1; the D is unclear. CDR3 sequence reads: CASSRSGTEAFF. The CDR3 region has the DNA TGTGCCAGCAGCCGATCCGGGACTGAAGCTTTCTTT.